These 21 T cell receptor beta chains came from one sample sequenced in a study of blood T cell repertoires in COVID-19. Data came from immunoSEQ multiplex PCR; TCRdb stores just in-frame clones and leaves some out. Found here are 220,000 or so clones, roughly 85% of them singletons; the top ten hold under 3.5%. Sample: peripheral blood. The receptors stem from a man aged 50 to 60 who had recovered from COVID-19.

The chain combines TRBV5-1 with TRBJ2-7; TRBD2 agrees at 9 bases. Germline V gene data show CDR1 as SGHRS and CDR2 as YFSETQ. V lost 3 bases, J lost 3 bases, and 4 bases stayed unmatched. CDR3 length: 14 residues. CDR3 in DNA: TGCGCCAGCAGCTCGACACTAGCGGGCTACGAGCAGTACTTC. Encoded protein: CASSSTLAGYEQYF.

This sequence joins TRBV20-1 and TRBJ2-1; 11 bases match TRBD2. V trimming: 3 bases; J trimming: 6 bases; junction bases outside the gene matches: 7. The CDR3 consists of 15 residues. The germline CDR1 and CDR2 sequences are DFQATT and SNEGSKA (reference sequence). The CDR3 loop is CSASPIAGGTNEQFF. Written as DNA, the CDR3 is TGCAGTGCTAGTCCTATAGCGGGAGGGACCAATGAGCAGTTCTTC.

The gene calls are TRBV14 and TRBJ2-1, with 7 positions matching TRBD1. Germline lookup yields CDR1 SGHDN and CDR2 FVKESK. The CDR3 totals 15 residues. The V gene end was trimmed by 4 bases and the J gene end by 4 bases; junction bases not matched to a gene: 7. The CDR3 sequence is CASSRRTGEYNEQFF. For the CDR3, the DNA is TGTGCCAGCAGCCGTAGAACAGGGGAATACAATGAGCAGTTCTTC.

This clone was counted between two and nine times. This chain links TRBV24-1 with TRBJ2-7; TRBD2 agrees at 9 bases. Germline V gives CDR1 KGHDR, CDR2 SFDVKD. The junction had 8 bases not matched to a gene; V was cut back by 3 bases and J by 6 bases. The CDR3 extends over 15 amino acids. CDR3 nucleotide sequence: TGTGCCACCAGTGATGGACTAGCGAGAGGGACCGAGCAGTACTTC. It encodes CATSDGLARGTEQYF.

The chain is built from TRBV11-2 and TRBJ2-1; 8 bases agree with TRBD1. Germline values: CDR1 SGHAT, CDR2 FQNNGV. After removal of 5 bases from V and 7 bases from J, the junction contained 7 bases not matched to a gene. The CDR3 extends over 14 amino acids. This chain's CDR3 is CASSRTTGANEQFF. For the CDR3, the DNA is TGTGCCAGCAGCCGGACGACAGGGGCGAATGAGCAGTTCTTC.

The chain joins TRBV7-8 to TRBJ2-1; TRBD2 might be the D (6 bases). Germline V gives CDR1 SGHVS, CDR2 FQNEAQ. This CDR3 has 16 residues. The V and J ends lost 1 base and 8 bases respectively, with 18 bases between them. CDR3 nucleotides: TGTGCCAGCAGCTTAGTTCGGCGGGGCGGCAGTTATGAGCAGTTCTTC. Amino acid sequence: CASSLVRRGGSYEQFF.

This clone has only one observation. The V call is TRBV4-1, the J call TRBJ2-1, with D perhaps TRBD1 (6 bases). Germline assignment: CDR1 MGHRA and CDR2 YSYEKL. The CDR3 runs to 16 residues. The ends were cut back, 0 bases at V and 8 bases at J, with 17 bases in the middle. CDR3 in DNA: TGCGCCAGCAGCCAAGACTCCCCCGGGCCAGGGGATGAGCAGTTCTTC. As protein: CASSQDSPGPGDEQFF.

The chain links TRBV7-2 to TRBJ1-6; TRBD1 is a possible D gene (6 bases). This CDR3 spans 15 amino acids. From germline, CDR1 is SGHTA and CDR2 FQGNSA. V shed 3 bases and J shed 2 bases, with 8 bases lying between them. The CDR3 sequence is CASSFRTAYNSPLHF. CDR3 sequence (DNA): TGTGCCAGCAGCTTTCGGACAGCCTATAATTCACCCCTCCACTTT.

The CDR3 DNA sequence: TGTGCCAGCAGTCTAGGACTAGCGGGAGATGAGCAGTTCTTC. Amino acid sequence: CASSLGLAGDEQFF. This chain connects TRBV6-5 to TRBJ2-1; TRBD2 matches 13 bases. Trimming at V came to 5 bases and at J to 8 bases, leaving 3 bases not matched to a gene. CDR3 length: 14 residues. CDR1 is MNHEY, CDR2 SVGAGI, per germline.

CDR3 bases: TGTGCCAGCACTAACTGGGGGGGGGTTGAGCAGTTCTTC. Amino acids: CASTNWGGVEQFF. This chain links TRBV6-5 with TRBJ2-1, with 7 nucleotides matching TRBD2. From germline, CDR1 is MNHEY and CDR2 SVGAGI. The CDR3 runs 13 residues. Trimming cost V 7 bases and J 9 bases; bases outside gene matches: 9.

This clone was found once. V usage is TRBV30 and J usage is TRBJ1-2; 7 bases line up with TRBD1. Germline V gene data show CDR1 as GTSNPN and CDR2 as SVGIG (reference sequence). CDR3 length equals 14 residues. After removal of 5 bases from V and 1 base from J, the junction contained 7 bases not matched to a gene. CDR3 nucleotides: TGTGCCTGGGGGGGACAGACAAATAACTATGGCTACACCTTC. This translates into CAWGGQTNNYGYTF.

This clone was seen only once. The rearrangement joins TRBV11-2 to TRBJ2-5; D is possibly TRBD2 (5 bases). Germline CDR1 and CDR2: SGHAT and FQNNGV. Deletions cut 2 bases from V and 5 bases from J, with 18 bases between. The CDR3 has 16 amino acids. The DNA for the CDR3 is TGTGCCAGCAGCTTAAGGGTTTCACGGTGGGAGGAGACCCAGTACTTC. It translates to CASSLRVSRWEETQYF. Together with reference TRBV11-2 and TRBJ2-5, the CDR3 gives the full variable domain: EAGVAQSPRYKIIEKRQSVAFWCNPISGHATLYWYQQILGQGPKLLIQFQNNGVVDDSQLPKDRFSAERLKGVDSTLKIQPAKLEDSAVYLCASSLRVSRWEETQYFGPGTRLLVL.

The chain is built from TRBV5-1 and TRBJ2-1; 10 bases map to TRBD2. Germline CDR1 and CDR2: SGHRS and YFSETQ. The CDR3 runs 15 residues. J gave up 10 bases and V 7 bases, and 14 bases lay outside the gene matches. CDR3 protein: CASGVREGLAKEQFF. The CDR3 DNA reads TGCGCCAGCGGCGTCAGGGAGGGACTAGCGAAAGAGCAGTTCTTC.

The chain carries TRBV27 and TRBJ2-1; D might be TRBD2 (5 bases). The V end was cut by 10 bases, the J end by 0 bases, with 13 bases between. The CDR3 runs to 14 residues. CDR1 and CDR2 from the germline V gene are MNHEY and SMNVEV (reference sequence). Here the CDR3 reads CAIAGQSSYNEQFF. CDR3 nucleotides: TGTGCCATTGCGGGTCAGAGCTCCTACAATGAGCAGTTCTTC.

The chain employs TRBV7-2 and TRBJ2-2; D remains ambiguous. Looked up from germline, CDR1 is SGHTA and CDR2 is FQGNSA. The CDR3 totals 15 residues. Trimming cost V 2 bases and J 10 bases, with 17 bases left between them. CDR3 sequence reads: CASSLRLPPVTELFF. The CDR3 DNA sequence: TGTGCCAGCAGCTTAAGACTGCCTCCGGTCACGGAGCTGTTTTTT. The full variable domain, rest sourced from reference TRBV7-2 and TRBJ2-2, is GAGVSQSPSNKVTEKGKDVELRCDPISGHTALYWYRQSLGQGLEFLIYFQGNSAPDKSGLPSDRFSAERTGGSVSTLTIQRTQQEDSAVYLCASSLRLPPVTELFFGEGSRLTVL.

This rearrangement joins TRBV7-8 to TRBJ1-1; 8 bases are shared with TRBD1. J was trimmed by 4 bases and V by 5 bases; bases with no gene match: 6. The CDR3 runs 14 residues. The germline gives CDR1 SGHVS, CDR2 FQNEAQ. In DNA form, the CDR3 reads TGTGCCAGCAGCCAGGACAGGGCGTTCACTGAAGCTTTCTTT. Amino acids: CASSQDRAFTEAFF.

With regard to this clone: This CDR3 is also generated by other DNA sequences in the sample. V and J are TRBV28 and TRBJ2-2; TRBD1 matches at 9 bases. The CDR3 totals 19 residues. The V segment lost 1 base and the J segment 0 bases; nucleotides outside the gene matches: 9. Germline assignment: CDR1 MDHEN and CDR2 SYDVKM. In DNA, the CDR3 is TGTGCCAGCAGTTTATATCTCCCCGGGACAGGGACGAACACCGGGGAGCTGTTTTTT. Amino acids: CASSLYLPGTGTNTGELFF.

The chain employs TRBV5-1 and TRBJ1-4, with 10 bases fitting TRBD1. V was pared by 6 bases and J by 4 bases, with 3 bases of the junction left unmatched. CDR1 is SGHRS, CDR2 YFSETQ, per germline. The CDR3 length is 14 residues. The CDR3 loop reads CASTTGGSNEKLFF. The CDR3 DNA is TGCGCCAGCACGACAGGGGGCAGTAATGAAAAACTGTTTTTT.

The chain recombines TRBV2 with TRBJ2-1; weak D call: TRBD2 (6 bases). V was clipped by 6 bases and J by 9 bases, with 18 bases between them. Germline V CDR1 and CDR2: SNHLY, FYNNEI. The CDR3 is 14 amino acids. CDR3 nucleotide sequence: TGTGCCAGCAGGCCCTTCGGGAGTTCATTTGAGCAGTTCTTC. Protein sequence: CASRPFGSSFEQFF. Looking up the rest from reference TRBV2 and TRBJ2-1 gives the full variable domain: EPEVTQTPSHQVTQMGQEVILRCVPISNHLYFYWYRQILGQKVEFLVSFYNNEISEKSEIFDDQFSVERPDGSNFTLKIRSTKLEDSAMYFCASRPFGSSFEQFFGPGTRLTVL.

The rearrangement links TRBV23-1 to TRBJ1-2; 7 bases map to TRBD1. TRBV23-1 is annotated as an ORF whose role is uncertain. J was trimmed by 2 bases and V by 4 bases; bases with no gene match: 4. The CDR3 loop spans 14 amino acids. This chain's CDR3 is CASSLLQGNYGYTF. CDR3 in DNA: TGCGCCAGCAGTCTTCTACAGGGGAACTATGGCTACACCTTC.

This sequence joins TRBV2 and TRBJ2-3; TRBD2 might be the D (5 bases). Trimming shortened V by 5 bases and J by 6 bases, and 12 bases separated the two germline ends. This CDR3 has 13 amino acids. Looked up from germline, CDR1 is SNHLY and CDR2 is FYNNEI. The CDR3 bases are TGTGCCAGCAGTCTTGGACTTTCCGATACGCAGTATTTT. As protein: CASSLGLSDTQYF.